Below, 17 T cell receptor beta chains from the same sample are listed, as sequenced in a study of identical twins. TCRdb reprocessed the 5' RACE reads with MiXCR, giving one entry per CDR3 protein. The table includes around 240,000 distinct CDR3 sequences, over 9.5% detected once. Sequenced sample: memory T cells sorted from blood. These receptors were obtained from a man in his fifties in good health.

CDR3 sequence: CASSRYGTRAPSYEQYF. DNA of the CDR3: TGTGCCAGCAGCCGTTACGGTACAAGGGCCCCCTCCTACGAGCAGTACTTC. The chain links TRBV7-2 to TRBJ2-7; no clear D gene. This CDR3 spans 17 amino acids. From germline, CDR1 is SGHTA and CDR2 FQGNSA. The V end lost 5 bases, the J end lost 0 bases, and 20 bases lay between the germline ends.

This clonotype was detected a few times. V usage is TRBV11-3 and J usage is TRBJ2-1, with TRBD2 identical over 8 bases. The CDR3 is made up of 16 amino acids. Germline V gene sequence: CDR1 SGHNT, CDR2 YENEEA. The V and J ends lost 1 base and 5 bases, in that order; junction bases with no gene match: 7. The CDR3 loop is CASSLGGSGINNEQFF. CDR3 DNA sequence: TGTGCCAGCAGCTTAGGAGGTAGCGGGATTAACAATGAGCAGTTCTTC.

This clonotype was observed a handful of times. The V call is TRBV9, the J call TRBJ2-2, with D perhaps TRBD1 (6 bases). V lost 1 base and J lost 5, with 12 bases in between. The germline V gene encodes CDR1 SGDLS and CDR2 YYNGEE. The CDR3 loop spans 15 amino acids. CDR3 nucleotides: TGTGCCAGCAGCGTATCACAGGGTGCGACCGGGGAGCTGTTTTTT. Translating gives CASSVSQGATGELFF.

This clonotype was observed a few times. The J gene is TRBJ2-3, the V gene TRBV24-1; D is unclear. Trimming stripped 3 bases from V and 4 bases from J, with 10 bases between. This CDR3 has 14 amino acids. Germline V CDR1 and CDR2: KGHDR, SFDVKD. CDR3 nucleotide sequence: TGTGCCACCAGTGATCCCACCATATCAGATACGCAGTATTTT. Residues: CATSDPTISDTQYF.

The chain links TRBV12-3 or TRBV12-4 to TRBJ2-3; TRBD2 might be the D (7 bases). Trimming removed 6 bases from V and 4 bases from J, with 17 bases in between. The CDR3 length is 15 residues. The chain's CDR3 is CASSSRGADPDTQYF. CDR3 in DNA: TGTGCCAGCAGCTCACGGGGGGCCGACCCAGATACGCAGTATTTT.

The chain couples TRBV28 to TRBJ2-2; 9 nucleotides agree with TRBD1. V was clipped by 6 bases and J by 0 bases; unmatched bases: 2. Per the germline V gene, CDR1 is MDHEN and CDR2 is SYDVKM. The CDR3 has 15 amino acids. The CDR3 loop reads CASRRTGANTGELFF. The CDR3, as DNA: TGTGCCAGCAGACGGACAGGGGCGAACACCGGGGAGCTGTTTTTT.

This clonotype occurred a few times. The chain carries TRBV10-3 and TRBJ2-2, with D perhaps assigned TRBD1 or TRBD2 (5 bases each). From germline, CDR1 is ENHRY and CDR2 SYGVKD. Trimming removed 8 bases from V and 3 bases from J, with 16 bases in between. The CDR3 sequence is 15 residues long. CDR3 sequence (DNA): TGTGCCATCGGGGGTGCCAGGAAAGACACCGGGGAGCTGTTTTTT. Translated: CAIGGARKDTGELFF.

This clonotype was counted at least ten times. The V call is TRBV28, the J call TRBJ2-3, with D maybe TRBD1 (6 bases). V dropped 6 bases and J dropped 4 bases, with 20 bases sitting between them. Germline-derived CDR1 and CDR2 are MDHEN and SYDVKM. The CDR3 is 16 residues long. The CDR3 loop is CASRDEGDLVPDTQYF. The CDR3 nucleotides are TGTGCCAGCAGGGACGAGGGGGATTTAGTCCCAGATACGCAGTATTTT.

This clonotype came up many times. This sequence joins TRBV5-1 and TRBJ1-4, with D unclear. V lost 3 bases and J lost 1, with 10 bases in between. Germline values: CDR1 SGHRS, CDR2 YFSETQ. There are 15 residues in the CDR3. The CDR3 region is CASSYYAGTNEKLFF. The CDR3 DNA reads TGCGCCAGCAGCTACTATGCCGGAACTAATGAAAAACTGTTTTTT. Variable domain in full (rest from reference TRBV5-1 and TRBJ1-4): KAGVTQTPRYLIKTRGQQVTLSCSPISGHRSVSWYQQTPGQGLQFLFEYFSETQRNKGNFPGRFSGRQFSNSRSEMNVSTLELGDSALYLCASSYYAGTNEKLFFGSGTQLSVL.

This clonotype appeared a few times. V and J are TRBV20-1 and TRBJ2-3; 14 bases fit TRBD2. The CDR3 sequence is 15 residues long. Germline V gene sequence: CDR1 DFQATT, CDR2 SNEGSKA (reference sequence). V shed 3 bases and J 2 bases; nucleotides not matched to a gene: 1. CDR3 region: CSARGLAGVTDTQYF. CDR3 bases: TGCAGTGCTAGGGGACTAGCGGGAGTCACAGATACGCAGTATTTT.

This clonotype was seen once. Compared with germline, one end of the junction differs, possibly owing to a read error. CDR3 in DNA: TGTGCCAGCTCACCGGGCCTAGCGGAAGAGGCCCAGTACTTC. It translates to CASSPGLAEEAQYF. The chain carries TRBV18 and TRBJ2-5; 7 bases line up with TRBD2. Germline CDR1 and CDR2: KGHSH and LQKENI. There are 14 residues in the CDR3.

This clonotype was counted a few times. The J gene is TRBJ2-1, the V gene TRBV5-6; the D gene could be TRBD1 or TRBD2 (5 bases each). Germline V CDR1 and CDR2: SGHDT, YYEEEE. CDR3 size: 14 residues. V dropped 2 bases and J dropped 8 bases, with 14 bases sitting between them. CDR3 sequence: CASSFNGDGDEQFF. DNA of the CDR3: TGTGCCAGCAGCTTTAATGGGGACGGGGATGAGCAGTTCTTC.

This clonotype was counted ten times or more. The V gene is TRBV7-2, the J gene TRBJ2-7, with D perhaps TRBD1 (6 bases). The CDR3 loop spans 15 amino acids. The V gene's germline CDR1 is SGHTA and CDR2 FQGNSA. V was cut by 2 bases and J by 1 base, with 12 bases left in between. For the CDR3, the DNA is TGTGCCAGCAGCTTAATGTTAGGGGGATCCTACGAGCAGTACTTC. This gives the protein CASSLMLGGSYEQYF.

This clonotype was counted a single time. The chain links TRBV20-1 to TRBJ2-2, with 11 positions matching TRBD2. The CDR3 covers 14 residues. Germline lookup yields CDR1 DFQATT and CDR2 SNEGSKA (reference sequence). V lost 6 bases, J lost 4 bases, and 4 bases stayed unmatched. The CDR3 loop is CSALAGGPTGELFF. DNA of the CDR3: TGCAGTGCGTTAGCGGGAGGGCCCACCGGGGAGCTGTTTTTT.

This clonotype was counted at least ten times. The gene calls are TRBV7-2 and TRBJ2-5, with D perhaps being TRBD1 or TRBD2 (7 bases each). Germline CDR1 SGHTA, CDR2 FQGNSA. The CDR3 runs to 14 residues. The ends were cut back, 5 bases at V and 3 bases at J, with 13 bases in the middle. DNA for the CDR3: TGTGCCAGCAGCACCCAGGGGGGGGAAGAGACCCAGTACTTC. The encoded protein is CASSTQGGEETQYF.

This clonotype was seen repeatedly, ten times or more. CDR3 residues: CASSGGESVAEAFF. The CDR3 DNA reads as TGCGCCAGCAGTGGCGGGGAAAGTGTCGCTGAAGCTTTCTTT. The chain has TRBV5-1 and TRBJ1-1; no firm D call. Germline V gives CDR1 SGHRS, CDR2 YFSETQ. Trimming stripped 5 bases from V and 6 bases from J, with 17 bases between. There are 14 residues in the CDR3.

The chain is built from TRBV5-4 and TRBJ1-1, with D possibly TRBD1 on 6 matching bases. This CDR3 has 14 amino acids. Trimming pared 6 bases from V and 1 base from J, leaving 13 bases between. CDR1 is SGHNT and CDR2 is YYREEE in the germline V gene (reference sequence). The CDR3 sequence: CASNTGYSNTEAFF. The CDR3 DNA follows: TGTGCCAGCAATACAGGGTATTCGAACACTGAAGCTTTCTTT.